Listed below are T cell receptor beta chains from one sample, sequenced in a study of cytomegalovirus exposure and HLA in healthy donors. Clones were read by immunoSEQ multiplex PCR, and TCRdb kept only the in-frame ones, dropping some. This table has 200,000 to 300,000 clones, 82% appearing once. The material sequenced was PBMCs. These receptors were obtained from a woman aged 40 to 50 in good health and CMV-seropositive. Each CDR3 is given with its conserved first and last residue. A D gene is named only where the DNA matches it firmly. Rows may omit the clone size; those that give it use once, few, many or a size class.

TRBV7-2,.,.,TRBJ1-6,TGTGCCAGCAGCTTAAAGGGGGGGGATTCACCCCTCCACTTT,CASSLKGGDSPLHF
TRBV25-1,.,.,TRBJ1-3,TGTGCCAGCAGTGAGAATCTGTCGGCGGGTCTCTCTGGAAACACCATATATTTT,CASSENLSAGLSGNTIYF
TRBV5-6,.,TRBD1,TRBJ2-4,TGTGCCAGCAGGGGACAGGGCCTGAGCGGGGCATACTACTTC,CASRGQGLSGAYYF
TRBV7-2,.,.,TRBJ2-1,TGTGCCAGCAGCTTAGCCAGCGCGACCTACAATGAGCAGTTCTTC,CASSLASATYNEQFF
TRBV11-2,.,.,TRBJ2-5,TGTGCCAGCAGCTTAGGTCCAGGGGCGGGAGAGACCCAGTACTTC,CASSLGPGAGETQYF
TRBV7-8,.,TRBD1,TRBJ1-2,TGTGCCAGCAGCTTAGCCTCCGGGACAGGGGGCCTAGCGTCCGATGGCTACACCTTC,CASSLASGTGGLASDGYTF
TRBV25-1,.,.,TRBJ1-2,TGTGCCAGCAGTCCCCACGGAGGCTATGGCTACACCTTC,CASSPHGGYGYTF
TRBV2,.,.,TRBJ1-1,TGTGCCACCTCAAGGGGGGGGCCCCGCCCGAACACTGAAGCTTTCTTT,CATSRGGPRPNTEAFF
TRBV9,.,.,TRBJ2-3,TGTGCCAGCACTCCACTGGTGGGGGGGGCCACAGATACGCAGTATTTT,CASTPLVGGATDTQYF
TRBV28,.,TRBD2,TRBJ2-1,TGTGCCGGCCGGCCTCGGGGACTAGCGGGGGGAACGTCCAATGAGCAGTTCTTC,CAGRPRGLAGGTSNEQFF
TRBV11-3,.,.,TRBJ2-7,TGTGCCAGCAGCTTCTCGGGTTTCGAGCAGTACTTC,CASSFSGFEQYF
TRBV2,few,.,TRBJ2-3,TGTGCCAGCAGGCTGACTAGTCTGACAGATACGCAGTATTTT,CASRLTSLTDTQYF
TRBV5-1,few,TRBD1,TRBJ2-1,TGCGCCAGCAGCTCCCCCGGGACAGGGAAGGAGGATGAGCAGTTCTTC,CASSSPGTGKEDEQFF
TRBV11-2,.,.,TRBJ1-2,TGTGCCAGCAGCATAAACAGGGTTAGTGATGGCTACACCTTC,CASSINRVSDGYTF
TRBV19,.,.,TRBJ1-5,TGTGCCAGCCAAAGCGGGGGGGCAGGACAGCCCCAGCATTTT,CASQSGGAGQPQHF
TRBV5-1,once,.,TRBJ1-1,TGCGCCAGCAGCTCGTACCGTAGCAGGGCCGTGAACACTGAAGCTTTCTTT,CASSSYRSRAVNTEAFF
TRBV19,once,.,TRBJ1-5,TGTGCCAGTAGTCCGATACCAGTCCGATATAGCAATCAGCCCCAGCATTTT,CASSPIPVRYSNQPQHF
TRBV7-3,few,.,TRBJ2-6,TGTGCCAGCAGCCAGCGTAGCTCTGGGGCCAACGTCCTGACTTTC,CASSQRSSGANVLTF
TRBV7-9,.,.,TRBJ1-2,TGTGCCAGCAGCTTAGCGCTGGGGGGATTAGGCTATGGCTACACCTTC,CASSLALGGLGYGYTF
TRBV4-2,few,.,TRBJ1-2,TGTGCCAGCAGCCAAGATCTGGACAGCCATAACTATGGCTACACCTTC,CASSQDLDSHNYGYTF
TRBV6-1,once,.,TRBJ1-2,TGTGCAACTATTGTACGGTACGACGGCTACACCTTC,CATIVRYDGYTF
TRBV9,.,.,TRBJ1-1,TGTGCCAGCAGCGTGGAAGGGTCGGGGACTGAAGCTTTCTTT,CASSVEGSGTEAFF
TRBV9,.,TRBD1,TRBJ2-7,TGTGCCAGCAGTCGTGGGACAGTCGGACCCTACGAGCAGTACTTC,CASSRGTVGPYEQYF
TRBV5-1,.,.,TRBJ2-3,TGCGCCAGCATGAAGGGGGGGCCTGGAAGCACAGATACGCAGTATTTT,CASMKGGPGSTDTQYF
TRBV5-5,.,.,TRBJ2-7,TGTGCCAGCGCTTGGGGGCAGGGTTTCTACGAGCAGTACTTC,CASAWGQGFYEQYF
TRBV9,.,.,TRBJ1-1,TGTGCCAGCAGCGTAGATGGCAGATCGAACACTGAAGCTTTCTTT,CASSVDGRSNTEAFF
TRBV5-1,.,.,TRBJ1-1,TGCGCCAGCAGCTATGAAGCAGGGAACACTGAAGCTTTCTTT,CASSYEAGNTEAFF
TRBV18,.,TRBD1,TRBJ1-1,TGTGCCAGCTCAGTACAGGGGGAAAACACTGAAGCTTTCTTT,CASSVQGENTEAFF
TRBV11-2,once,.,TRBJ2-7,TGTGCCACTCAGGGCTACGAGCAGTACTTC,CATQGYEQYF
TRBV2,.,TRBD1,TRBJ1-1,TGTGCCAGTTCAGGGACAGGGAGGACTGAAGCTTTCTTT,CASSGTGRTEAFF
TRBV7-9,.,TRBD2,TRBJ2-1,TGTGCCAGCAGCTCGAGCGGGAACTCCTACAATGAGCAGTTCTTC,CASSSSGNSYNEQFF
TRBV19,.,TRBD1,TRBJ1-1,TGTGCCAGTAGTCCAGACAGGGGGCGGTCGATGAACACTGAAGCTTTCTTT,CASSPDRGRSMNTEAFF
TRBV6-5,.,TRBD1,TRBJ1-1,TGTGCCAGCAGTTACAGGGACAGGGGGTATACTGAAGCTTTCTTT,CASSYRDRGYTEAFF
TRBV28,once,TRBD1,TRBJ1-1,TGTGCCAGCAGTTCCGGCGGACAGGGCACTGAAGCTTTCTTT,CASSSGGQGTEAFF
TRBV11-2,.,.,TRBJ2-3,TGTGCCAGCAGCTTAGTCAGGACAGCTCTCACAGATACGCAGTATTTT,CASSLVRTALTDTQYF
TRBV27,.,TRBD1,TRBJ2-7,TGTGCCAGCAGTTTATATTCAGGGGGCGGCGAGCAGTACTTC,CASSLYSGGGEQYF
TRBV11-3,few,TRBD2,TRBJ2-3,TGTGCCAGCAGCCAAGGACTAGCGGGCCCAGGGGATACGCAGTATTTT,CASSQGLAGPGDTQYF
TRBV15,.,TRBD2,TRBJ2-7,TGTGCCACCAGCAGAGACCGCCTCATGGTACCTAGCGGGTTCGACGAGCAGTACTTC,CATSRDRLMVPSGFDEQYF
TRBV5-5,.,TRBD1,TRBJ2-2,TGTGCCAGCAGCTTGCCCGGGACAGGGATCACCGGGGAGCTGTTTTTT,CASSLPGTGITGELFF
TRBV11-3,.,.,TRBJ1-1,TGTGCCAGCAGCTCGAAAGGTTCGGGAAATGAAGCTTTCTTT,CASSSKGSGNEAFF
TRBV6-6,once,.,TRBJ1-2,TGTGCCAGCAGTTACTCGGATAACAGGGTTAACTATGGCTACACCTTC,CASSYSDNRVNYGYTF
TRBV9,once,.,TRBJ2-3,TGTGCCAGCAGCGGACCCAGCGGTAAGGACACAGATACGCAGTATTTT,CASSGPSGKDTDTQYF